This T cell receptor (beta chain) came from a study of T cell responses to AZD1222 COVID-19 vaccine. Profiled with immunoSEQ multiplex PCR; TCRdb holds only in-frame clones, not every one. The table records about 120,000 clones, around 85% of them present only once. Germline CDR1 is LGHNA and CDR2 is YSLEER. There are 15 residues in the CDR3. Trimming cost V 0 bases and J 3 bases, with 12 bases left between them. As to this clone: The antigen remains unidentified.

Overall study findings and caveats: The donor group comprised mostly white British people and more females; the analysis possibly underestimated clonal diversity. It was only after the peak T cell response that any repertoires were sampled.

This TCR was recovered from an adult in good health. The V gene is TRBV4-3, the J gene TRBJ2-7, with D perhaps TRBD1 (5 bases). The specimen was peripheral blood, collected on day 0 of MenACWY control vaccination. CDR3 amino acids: CASSQDRVGHYEQYF. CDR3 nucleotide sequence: TGCGCCAGCAGCCAAGATCGCGTAGGACACTACGAGCAGTACTTC.